This T cell receptor beta chain comes out of a study of cytomegalovirus exposure and HLA in healthy donors. Study overall: The 120 validation repertoires were produced on the same platform as the 700 or so repertoires of the first cohort. This was reported in a later analysis.

The data were produced by immunoSEQ multiplex PCR, yet TCRdb's version contains in-frame clones alone and is incomplete. The sample has about 220,000 clones; over 80% are singletons. This receptor was obtained from a woman under 40 in good health and CMV-seropositive. The specimen sequenced was PBMCs.

CDR3 protein: CASSLGQGERDIQYF. The CDR3, as DNA: TGTGCCAGCAGCCTTGGACAGGGGGAGAGGGACATTCAGTACTTC. J is TRBJ2-4 and V is TRBV7-9, with 10 bases matching TRBD1. The germline gives CDR1 SEHNR, CDR2 FQNEAQ (reference sequence). The CDR3 has 15 residues. After removal of 5 bases from V and 8 bases from J, the junction contained 9 bases not matched to a gene.